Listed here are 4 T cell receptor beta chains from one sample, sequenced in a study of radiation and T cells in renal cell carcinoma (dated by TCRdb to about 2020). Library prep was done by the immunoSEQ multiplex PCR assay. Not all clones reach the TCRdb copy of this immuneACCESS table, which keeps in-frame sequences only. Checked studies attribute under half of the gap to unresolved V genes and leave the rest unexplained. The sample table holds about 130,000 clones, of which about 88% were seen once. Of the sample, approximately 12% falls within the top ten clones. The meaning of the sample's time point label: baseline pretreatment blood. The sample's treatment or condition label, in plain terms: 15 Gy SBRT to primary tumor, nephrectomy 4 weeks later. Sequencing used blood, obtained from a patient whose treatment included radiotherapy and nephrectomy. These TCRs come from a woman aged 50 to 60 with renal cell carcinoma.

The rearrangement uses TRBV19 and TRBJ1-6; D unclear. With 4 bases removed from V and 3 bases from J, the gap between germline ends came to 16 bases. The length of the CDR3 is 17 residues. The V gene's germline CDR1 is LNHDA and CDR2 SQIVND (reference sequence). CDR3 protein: CASSTAGRGLYNSPLHF. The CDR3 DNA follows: TGTGCCAGTAGTACGGCGGGGAGAGGCCTCTATAATTCACCCCTCCACTTT.

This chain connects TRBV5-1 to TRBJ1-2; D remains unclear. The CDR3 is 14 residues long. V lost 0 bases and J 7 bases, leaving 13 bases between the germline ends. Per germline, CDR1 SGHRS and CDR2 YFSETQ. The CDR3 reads CASSLEGLGGGYTF. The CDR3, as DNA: TGCGCCAGCAGCTTGGAGGGTCTGGGAGGTGGCTACACCTTC. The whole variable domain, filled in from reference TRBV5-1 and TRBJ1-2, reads KAGVTQTPRYLIKTRGQQVTLSCSPISGHRSVSWYQQTPGQGLQFLFEYFSETQRNKGNFPGRFSGRQFSNSRSEMNVSTLELGDSALYLCASSLEGLGGGYTFGSGTRLTVV.

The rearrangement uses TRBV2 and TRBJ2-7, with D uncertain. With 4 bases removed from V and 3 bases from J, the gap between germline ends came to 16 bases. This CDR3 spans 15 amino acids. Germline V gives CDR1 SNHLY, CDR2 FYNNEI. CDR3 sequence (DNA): TGTGCCAGCAGTGCCACTGGTACTACGCTCTACGAGCAGTACTTC. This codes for CASSATGTTLYEQYF.

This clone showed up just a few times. The DNA for the CDR3 is TGTGCCAGCAGTGAATTCGGGGTCCACACTGAAGCTTTCTTT. It is translated as CASSEFGVHTEAFF. V usage is TRBV25-1 and J usage is TRBJ1-1; the D is unclear. The CDR3 totals 14 residues. Trimming cost V 1 base and J 3 bases, with 9 bases left between them. CDR1 MGHDK and CDR2 SYGVNS come from the germline V gene.